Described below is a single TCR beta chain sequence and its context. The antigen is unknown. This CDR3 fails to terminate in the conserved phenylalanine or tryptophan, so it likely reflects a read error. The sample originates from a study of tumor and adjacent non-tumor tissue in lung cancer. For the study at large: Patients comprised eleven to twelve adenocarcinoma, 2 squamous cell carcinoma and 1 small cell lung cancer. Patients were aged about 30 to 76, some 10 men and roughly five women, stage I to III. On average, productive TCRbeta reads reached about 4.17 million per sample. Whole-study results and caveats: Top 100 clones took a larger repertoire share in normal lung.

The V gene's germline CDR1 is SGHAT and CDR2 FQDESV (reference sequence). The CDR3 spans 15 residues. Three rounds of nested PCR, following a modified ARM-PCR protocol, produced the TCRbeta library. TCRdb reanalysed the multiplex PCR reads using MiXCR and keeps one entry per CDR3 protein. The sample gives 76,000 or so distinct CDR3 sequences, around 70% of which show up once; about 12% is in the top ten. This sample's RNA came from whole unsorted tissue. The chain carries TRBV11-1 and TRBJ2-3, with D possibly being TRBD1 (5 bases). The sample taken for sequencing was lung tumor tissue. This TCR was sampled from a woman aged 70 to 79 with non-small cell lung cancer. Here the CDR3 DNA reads TGTACCAGCAGCTTAACCAGGGCGAGCACAGATACGCAGTATTAT. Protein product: CTSSLTRASTDTQYY.